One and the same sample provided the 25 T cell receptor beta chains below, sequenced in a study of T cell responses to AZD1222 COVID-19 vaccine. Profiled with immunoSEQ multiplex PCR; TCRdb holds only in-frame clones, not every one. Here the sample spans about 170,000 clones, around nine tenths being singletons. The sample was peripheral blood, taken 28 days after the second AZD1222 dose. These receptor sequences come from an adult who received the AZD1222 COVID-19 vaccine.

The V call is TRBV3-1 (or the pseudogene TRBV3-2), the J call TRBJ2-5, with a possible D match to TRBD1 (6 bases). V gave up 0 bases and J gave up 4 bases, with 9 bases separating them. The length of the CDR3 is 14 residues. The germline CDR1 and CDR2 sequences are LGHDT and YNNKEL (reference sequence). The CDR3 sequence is CASSQEGAPETQYF. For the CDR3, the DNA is TGTGCCAGCAGCCAAGAGGGGGCCCCAGAGACCCAGTACTTC.

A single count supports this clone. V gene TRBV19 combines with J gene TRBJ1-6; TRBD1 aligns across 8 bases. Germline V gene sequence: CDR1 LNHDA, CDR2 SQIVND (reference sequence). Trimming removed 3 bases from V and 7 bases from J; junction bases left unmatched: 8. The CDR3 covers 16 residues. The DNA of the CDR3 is TGTGCCAGTAGTATGACTTCAGGGGGCAGAAATTCACCCCTCCACTTT. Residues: CASSMTSGGRNSPLHF.

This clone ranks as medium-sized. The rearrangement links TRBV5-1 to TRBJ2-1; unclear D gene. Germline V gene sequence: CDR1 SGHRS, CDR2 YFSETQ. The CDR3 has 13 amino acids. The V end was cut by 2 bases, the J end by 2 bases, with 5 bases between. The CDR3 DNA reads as TGCGCCAGCAGCTTTAGCCCCTACAATGAGCAGTTCTTC. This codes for CASSFSPYNEQFF.

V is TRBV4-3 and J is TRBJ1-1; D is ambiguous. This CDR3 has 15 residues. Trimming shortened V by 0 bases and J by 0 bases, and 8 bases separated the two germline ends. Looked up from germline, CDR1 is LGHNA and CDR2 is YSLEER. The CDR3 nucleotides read TGCGCCAGCAGCCAAGATATGCGGGTGAACACTGAAGCTTTCTTT. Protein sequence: CASSQDMRVNTEAFF.

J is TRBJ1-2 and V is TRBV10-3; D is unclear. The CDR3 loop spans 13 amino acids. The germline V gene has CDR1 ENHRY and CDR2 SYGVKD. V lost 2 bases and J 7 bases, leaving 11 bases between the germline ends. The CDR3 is CAISEAGGGGYTF. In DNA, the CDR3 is TGTGCCATCAGTGAGGCGGGAGGCGGTGGCTACACCTTC.

The CDR3 loop reads CASSFQGALGNTIYF. The CDR3 region has the DNA TGTGCCAGCAGCTTCCAGGGGGCACTTGGAAACACCATATATTTT. The V and J genes are TRBV7-9 and TRBJ1-3, with TRBD1 matching over 8 bases. The germline gives CDR1 SEHNR, CDR2 FQNEAQ (reference sequence). V dropped 3 bases and J dropped 3; count of bases not matched to a gene: 4. The CDR3 is made up of 15 amino acids.

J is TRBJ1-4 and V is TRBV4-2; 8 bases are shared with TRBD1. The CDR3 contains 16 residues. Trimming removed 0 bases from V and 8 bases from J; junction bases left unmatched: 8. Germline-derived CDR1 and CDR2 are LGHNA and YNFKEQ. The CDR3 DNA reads TGTGCCAGCAGCCAAGATCACGGGACAGGTGGGGAAAAACTGTTTTTT. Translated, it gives CASSQDHGTGGEKLFF.

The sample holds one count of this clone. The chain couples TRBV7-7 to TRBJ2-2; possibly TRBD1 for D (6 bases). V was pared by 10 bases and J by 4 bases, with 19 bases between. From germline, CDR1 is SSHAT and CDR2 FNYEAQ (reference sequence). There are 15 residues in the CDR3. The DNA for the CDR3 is TGTGCCATATCCCGACAGGCGCGAGGCACCGGGGAGCTGTTTTTT. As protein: CAISRQARGTGELFF.

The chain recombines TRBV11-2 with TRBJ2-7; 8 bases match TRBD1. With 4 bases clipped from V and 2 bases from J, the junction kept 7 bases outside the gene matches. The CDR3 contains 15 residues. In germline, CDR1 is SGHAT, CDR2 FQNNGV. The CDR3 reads CASSYGTGRTYEQYF. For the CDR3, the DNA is TGTGCCAGCAGCTATGGGACAGGTCGGACCTACGAGCAGTACTTC.

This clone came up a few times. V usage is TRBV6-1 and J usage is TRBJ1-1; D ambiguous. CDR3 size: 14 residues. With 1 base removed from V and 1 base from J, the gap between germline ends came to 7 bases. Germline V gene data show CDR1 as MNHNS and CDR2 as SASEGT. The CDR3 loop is CASSEGEENTEAFF. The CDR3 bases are TGTGCCAGCAGTGAAGGGGAGGAGAACACTGAAGCTTTCTTT.

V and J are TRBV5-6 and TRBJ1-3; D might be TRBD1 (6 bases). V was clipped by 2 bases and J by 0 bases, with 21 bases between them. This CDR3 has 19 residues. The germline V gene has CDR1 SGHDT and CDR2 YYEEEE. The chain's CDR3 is CASSLFFRTATSSGNTIYF. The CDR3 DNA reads TGTGCCAGCAGCTTATTCTTCCGGACAGCGACATCCTCTGGAAACACCATATATTTT.

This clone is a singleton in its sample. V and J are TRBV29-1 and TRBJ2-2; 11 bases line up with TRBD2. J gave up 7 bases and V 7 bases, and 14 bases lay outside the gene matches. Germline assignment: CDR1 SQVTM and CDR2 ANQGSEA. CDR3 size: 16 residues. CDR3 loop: CSGVLAGGIEVGELFF. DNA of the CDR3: TGCAGCGGCGTGCTAGCGGGGGGTATCGAGGTCGGGGAGCTGTTTTTT.

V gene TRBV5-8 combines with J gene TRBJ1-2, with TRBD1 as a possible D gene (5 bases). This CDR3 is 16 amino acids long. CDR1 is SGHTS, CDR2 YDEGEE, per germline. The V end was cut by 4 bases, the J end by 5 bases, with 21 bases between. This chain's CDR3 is CASSAGQGRVKYGYTF. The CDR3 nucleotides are TGTGCCAGCAGCGCCGGCCAGGGCAGAGTGAAGTATGGCTACACCTTC.

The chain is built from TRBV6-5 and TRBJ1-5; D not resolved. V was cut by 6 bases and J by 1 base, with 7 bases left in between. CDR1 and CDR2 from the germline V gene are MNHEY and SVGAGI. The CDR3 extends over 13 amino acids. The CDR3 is CASSGFSNQPQHF. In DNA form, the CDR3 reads TGTGCCAGCAGCGGATTCAGCAATCAGCCCCAGCATTTT.

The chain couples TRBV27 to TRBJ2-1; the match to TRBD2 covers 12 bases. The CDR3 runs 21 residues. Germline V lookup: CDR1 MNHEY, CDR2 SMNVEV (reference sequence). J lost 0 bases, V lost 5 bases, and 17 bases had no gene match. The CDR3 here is CASSPYSYTSGGSSSYNEQFF. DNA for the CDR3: TGTGCCAGCAGTCCGTACTCCTATACTAGCGGGGGGTCTAGCTCCTACAATGAGCAGTTCTTC.

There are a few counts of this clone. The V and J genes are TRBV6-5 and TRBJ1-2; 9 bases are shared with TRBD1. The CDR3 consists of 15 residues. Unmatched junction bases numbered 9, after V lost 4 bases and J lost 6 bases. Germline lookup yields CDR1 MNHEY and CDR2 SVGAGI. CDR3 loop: CASSSVRDRAHGYTF. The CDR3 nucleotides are TGTGCCAGCAGTTCCGTGAGGGACAGGGCGCATGGCTACACCTTC.

The CDR3 DNA sequence: TGTGCCAGTAGTATTGGTTTCGGGGAGCGCACTGAAGCTTTCTTT. Translating it yields CASSIGFGERTEAFF. The chain couples TRBV19 to TRBJ1-1; D uncertain. The V end was cut by 3 bases, the J end by 4 bases, with 15 bases between. CDR1 is LNHDA, CDR2 SQIVND, per germline (reference sequence). This CDR3 comprises 15 residues.

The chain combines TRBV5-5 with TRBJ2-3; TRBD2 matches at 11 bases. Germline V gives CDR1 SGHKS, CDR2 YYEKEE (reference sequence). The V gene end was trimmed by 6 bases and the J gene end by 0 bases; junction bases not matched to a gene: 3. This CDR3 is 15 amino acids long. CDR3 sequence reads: CASTGLAGSTDTQYF. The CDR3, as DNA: TGTGCCAGCACCGGACTAGCGGGTAGCACAGATACGCAGTATTTT.

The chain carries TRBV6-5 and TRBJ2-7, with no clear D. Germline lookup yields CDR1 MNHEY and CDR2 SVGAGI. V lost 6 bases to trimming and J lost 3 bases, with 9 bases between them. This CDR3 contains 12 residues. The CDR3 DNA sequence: TGTGCCAGCAGCCTCGATCGCTACGAGCAGTACTTC. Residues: CASSLDRYEQYF.

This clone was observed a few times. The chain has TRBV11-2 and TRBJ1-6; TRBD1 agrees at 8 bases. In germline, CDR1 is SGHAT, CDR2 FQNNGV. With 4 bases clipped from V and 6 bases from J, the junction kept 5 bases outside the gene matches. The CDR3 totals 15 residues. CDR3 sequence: CASSSRTGSNSPLHF. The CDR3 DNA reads TGTGCCAGCAGCTCGCGGACAGGGAGTAATTCACCCCTCCACTTT. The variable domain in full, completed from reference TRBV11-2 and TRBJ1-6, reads EAGVAQSPRYKIIEKRQSVAFWCNPISGHATLYWYQQILGQGPKLLIQFQNNGVVDDSQLPKDRFSAERLKGVDSTLKIQPAKLEDSAVYLCASSSRTGSNSPLHFGNGTRLTVT.

The CDR3 region has the DNA TGTGCTAGTGGCCCGCAGGGGGCAGTTGAAAAACTGTTTTTT. Protein product: CASGPQGAVEKLFF. The chain combines TRBV12-5 with TRBJ1-4; 8 nucleotides line up with TRBD1. The germline gives CDR1 LGHNT, CDR2 FRNRAP. With V trimmed by 6 bases and J by 7 bases, 7 bases remained unmatched. CDR3 length equals 14 residues.

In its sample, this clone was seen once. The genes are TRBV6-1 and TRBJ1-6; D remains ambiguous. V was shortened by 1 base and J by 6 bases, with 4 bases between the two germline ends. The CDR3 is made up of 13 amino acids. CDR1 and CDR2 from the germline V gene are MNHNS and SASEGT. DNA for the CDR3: TGTGCCAGCAGTGAAGTTGTTAATTCACCCCTCCACTTT. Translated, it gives CASSEVVNSPLHF.

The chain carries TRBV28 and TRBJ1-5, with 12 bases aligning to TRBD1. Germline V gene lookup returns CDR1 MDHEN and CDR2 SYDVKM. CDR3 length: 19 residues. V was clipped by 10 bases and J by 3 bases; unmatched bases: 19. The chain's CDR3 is CATQTTGTGGWLHNQPQHF. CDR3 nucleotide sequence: TGTGCCACCCAAACGACCGGGACAGGGGGCTGGCTGCACAATCAGCCCCAGCATTTT.

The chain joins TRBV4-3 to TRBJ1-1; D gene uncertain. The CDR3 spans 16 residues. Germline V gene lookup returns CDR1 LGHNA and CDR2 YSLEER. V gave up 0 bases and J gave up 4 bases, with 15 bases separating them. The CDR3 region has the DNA TGCGCCAGCAGCCAAGATCTACCTATTTCGGGCACTGAAGCTTTCTTT. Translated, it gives CASSQDLPISGTEAFF.

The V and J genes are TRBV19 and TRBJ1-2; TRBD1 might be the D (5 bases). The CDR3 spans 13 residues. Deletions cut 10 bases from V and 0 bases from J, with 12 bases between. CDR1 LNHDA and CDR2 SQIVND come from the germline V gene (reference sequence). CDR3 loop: CATGGLANYGYTF. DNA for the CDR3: TGTGCCACCGGGGGGTTAGCTAACTATGGCTACACCTTC.